This T cell receptor beta chain was recovered during a study of shared clonotypes between healthy human individuals. Broader study findings: Investigators expected sequencing depth to affect clonotype sharing among donors. Clonotypes not shared had lower generation probabilities than those common to all four donors.

Naivety among CD8 cells was defined by CD45RO negativity and positive CCR7 selection, thereby excluding terminally differentiated effector memory CD45RA+ cells. The study drew its donors from healthy HIV-negative adults without recent acute infections or vaccinations. On this clone itself: What it recognizes is unknown. Other nucleotide sequences in the sample specify the same CDR3.

This table comes from immunoSEQ multiplex PCR, and its TCRdb copy is limited to in-frame clones, with some not included. The sample has some 1,900,000 clones, about 95% seen once. The sample taken for sequencing was naive CD8+ T cells sorted from blood. The sequence was obtained from a man between 18 and 35 years old in good health.

CDR3 in amino acids: CAWSVLGNTEAFF. CDR3 DNA sequence: TGTGCCTGGAGTGTACTCGGTAACACTGAAGCTTTCTTT. This chain connects TRBV30 to TRBJ1-1; D uncertain. The CDR3 sequence is 13 residues long. CDR1 and CDR2 (germline): GTSNPN, SVGIG (reference sequence). Between the trimmed V and J ends, which lost 0 bases and 2 bases, there was a span of 7 bases.